The clone carrying this T cell receptor (beta chain) was seen ten or more times. Individual cDNA molecules were tagged with unique molecular identifiers, the study reported. TCRdb itself ran the 5' RACE reads through MiXCR, one entry per CDR3 protein. The sample contains roughly 90,000 distinct CDR3 sequences, over 12% of which appear only once. The data were obtained in a study of early T cells in non-severe SARS-CoV-2 infection. Across the whole study: Sequencing input comprised bulk RNA from unsorted whole blood; chain pairing was not available.

The junction had 5 bases not matched to a gene; V was cut back by 5 bases and J by 2 bases. CDR1 and CDR2 from the germline V gene are SGHNT and YENEEA. The CDR3 extends over 15 amino acids. This TCR was recovered from an adult who was a healthcare worker with PCR-confirmed SARS-CoV-2 infection or an uninfected control (not recorded which). The specimen sequenced was whole blood. V usage is TRBV11-3 and J usage is TRBJ2-1; 8 positions agree with TRBD2. Here the CDR3 DNA reads TGTGCCAGCAGCGAGACGGGGGGGGCCTACAATGAGCAGTTCTTC. This gives the protein CASSETGGAYNEQFF.